This section outlines one T cell receptor beta chain sequence together with its context. Its antigen is not identified. TCRdb re-analysed the reads in MiXCR, keeping a single row per CDR3 protein. Here the sample spans a few hundred thousand distinct CDR3 sequences, roughly an eighth being singletons. This entry is derived from a study of T cell repertoires in cytomegalovirus infection. Study overall: Indicated by public TCR beta signatures were CMV infection and matching HLA type.

This CDR3 region has 16 residues. Unmatched junction bases numbered 12, after V lost 10 bases and J lost 0 bases. CDR1 and CDR2 (germline): LNHDA, SQIVND (reference sequence). Overall study results and limits: Cumulative public TCR beta family frequency identified carriers of CMV plus the relevant HLA. Ex vivo, HLA-C-restricted CMV-specific TCR beta clonotypes prevailed over the rest of the response.

The V and J genes are TRBV19 and TRBJ1-5; 7 nucleotides line up with TRBD1. The clonotype was recovered from a human donor in good health (CMV status not recorded). Some clones in this sample may be carry-over from other donors' samples. Material: PBMCs. The CDR3 DNA follows: TGTGCCACCTCAACTACAGGGGCCTATAGCAATCAGCCCCAGCATTTT. It is translated as CATSTTGAYSNQPQHF.